Below are 30 T cell receptor beta chains sequenced from a single sample in a study of T cells in localized non-small cell lung cancer. Using immunoSEQ multiplex PCR, the repertoire was profiled, and TCRdb retains in-frame clones only, with some absent. The data contain almost 35,000 clones, roughly 93% of them singletons. The sequencing used peripheral blood, collected before any cancer treatment. Receptor source: a female donor older than 55 with stage I lung adenocarcinoma.

The chain uses TRBV2 and TRBJ1-5, with a weak D call TRBD1 (5 bases). The CDR3 extends over 14 amino acids. The germline V gene encodes CDR1 SNHLY and CDR2 FYNNEI. V lost 3 bases, J lost 5 bases, and 11 bases lay in between. CDR3 bases: TGTGCCAGCAGTGACCGGGACTGGGATCAGCCCCAGCATTTT. Translation gives CASSDRDWDQPQHF.

The chain is built from TRBV6-5 and TRBJ1-3; D uncertain. The CDR3 totals 12 residues. V was clipped by 5 bases and J by 4 bases, with 6 bases between them. From germline, CDR1 is MNHEY and CDR2 SVGAGI. The CDR3 spells CASSLGGNTIYF. The CDR3 DNA reads as TGTGCCAGCAGTCTCGGGGGAAACACCATATATTTT.

The chain employs TRBV6-5 and TRBJ2-1; D is undetermined. The germline CDR1 and CDR2 sequences are MNHEY and SVGAGI. The CDR3 runs to 12 residues. V was pared by 2 bases and J by 7 bases, with 6 bases between. In DNA form, the CDR3 reads TGTGCCAGCAGTTACAGAGCAAATGAGCAGTTCTTC. Translated: CASSYRANEQFF.

The CDR3 protein is CASTRRDSYNEQFF. DNA for the CDR3: TGTGCCAGCACGCGGAGGGACTCCTACAATGAGCAGTTCTTC. The chain is built from TRBV27 and TRBJ2-1; possible D gene TRBD2, 6 bases. The CDR3 spans 14 residues. V was clipped by 7 bases and J by 0 bases, with 10 bases between them. CDR1 and CDR2 (germline): MNHEY, SMNVEV (reference sequence).

J is TRBJ1-1 and V is TRBV7-3; no clear D. Trimming stripped 0 bases from V and 3 bases from J, with 5 bases between. Per the germline V gene, CDR1 is SGHTA and CDR2 is FQGTGA. This CDR3 is built from 13 residues. This CDR3 reads CASSLTFDTEAFF. The DNA for the CDR3 is TGTGCCAGCAGCTTAACTTTCGACACTGAAGCTTTCTTT.

CDR3 sequence: CASSLEATSPYNEQFF. The CDR3 nucleotides read TGTGCCAGCAGCTTAGAGGCGACTAGCCCTTACAATGAGCAGTTCTTC. The chain carries TRBV7-2 and TRBJ2-1; 7 nucleotides align to TRBD2. This CDR3 comprises 16 residues. Germline V lookup: CDR1 SGHTA, CDR2 FQGNSA. The J segment lost 4 bases and the V segment lost 1 base, leaving 7 bases of the junction unmatched.

A single count supports this clone. The V gene is TRBV6-6, the J gene TRBJ2-1; 11 nucleotides line up with TRBD2. CDR3 length: 14 residues. Trimming removed 6 bases from V and 9 bases from J; junction bases left unmatched: 7. From germline, CDR1 is MNHNY and CDR2 SVGAGI (reference sequence). CDR3 protein: CASSPLAGGGEQFF. The CDR3, as DNA: TGTGCCAGCAGCCCCCTAGCGGGAGGCGGTGAGCAGTTCTTC.

V and J are TRBV18 and TRBJ1-3; 9 bases map to TRBD1. V shed 4 bases, J shed 3 bases, and the junction held 7 bases outside the gene matches. The CDR3 spans 16 residues. Germline V gene lookup returns CDR1 KGHSH and CDR2 LQKENI. In DNA, the CDR3 is TGTGCCAGCTCACTCATGGACAGGGGACATGGAAACACCATATATTTT. Its protein is CASSLMDRGHGNTIYF. Full variable domain (missing parts from reference TRBV18 and TRBJ1-3): NAGVMQNPRHLVRRRGQEARLRCSPMKGHSHVYWYRQLPEEGLKFMVYLQKENIIDESGMPKERFSAEFPKEGPSILRIQQVVRGDSAAYFCASSLMDRGHGNTIYFGEGSWLTVV.

The J gene is TRBJ1-1, the V gene TRBV7-3; D might be TRBD1 (5 bases). CDR1 SGHTA and CDR2 FQGTGA come from the germline V gene. The CDR3 has 13 residues. The V and J ends lost 5 bases and 6 bases respectively, with 13 bases between them. The CDR3 region is CASSPRRGAEAFF. In DNA, the CDR3 is TGTGCCAGCAGCCCCCGGAGGGGCGCTGAAGCTTTCTTT.

This chain uses TRBV28 with TRBJ1-5; a weak D match, TRBD1 (5 bases). Looked up from germline, CDR1 is MDHEN and CDR2 is SYDVKM. The CDR3 extends over 15 amino acids. V was pared by 4 bases and J by 1 base, with 11 bases between. CDR3 in DNA: TGTGCCAGCAGTTCCCCGACAGCGAGCAATCAGCCCCAGCATTTT. This encodes CASSSPTASNQPQHF. The full variable domain, rest sourced from reference TRBV28 and TRBJ1-5, is DVKVTQSSRYLVKRTGEKVFLECVQDMDHENMFWYRQDPGLGLRLIYFSYDVKMKEKGDIPEGYSVSREKKERFSLILESASTNQTSMYLCASSSPTASNQPQHFGDGTRLSIL.

J is TRBJ1-5 and V is TRBV23-1; D is perhaps TRBD1 (6 bases). TRBV23-1 counts as an open reading frame of uncertain function. There are 16 residues in the CDR3. V lost 6 bases and J lost 1, with 16 bases in between. CDR3 sequence: CASRNCRGRSNQPQHF. The CDR3, as DNA: TGCGCCAGCAGGAATTGCAGGGGTAGGAGCAATCAGCCCCAGCATTTT.

The chain carries TRBV18 and TRBJ1-4; TRBD1 agrees at 7 bases. Germline values: CDR1 KGHSH, CDR2 LQKENI. The CDR3 consists of 14 residues. V gave up 3 bases and J gave up 8 bases; unmatched junction bases: 6. CDR3 sequence reads: CASSPTGKEEKLFF. In nucleotides, the CDR3 is TGTGCCAGCTCACCGACAGGGAAGGAGGAAAAACTGTTTTTT. The whole variable domain, filled in from reference TRBV18 and TRBJ1-4, reads NAGVMQNPRHLVRRRGQEARLRCSPMKGHSHVYWYRQLPEEGLKFMVYLQKENIIDESGMPKERFSAEFPKEGPSILRIQQVVRGDSAAYFCASSPTGKEEKLFFGSGTQLSVL.

V usage is TRBV25-1 and J usage is TRBJ1-2, with D possibly being TRBD1 (5 bases). Germline V gene lookup returns CDR1 MGHDK and CDR2 SYGVNS. Trimming cost V 1 base and J 3 bases, with 9 bases left between them. The CDR3 extends over 14 amino acids. CDR3 loop: CASSEWGGDYGYTF. CDR3 in DNA: TGTGCCAGCAGTGAATGGGGCGGGGACTATGGCTACACCTTC.

This chain joins TRBV10-3 and TRBJ2-3; 9 bases align to TRBD1. CDR3 size: 14 residues. CDR1 ENHRY and CDR2 SYGVKD come from the germline V gene. J gave up 4 bases and V 5 bases, and 4 bases lay outside the gene matches. DNA for the CDR3: TGTGCCATCAGTCGGGACAGGGCCCCAGATACGCAGTATTTT. Residues: CAISRDRAPDTQYF.

The table lists this clone with a count of one. This chain connects TRBV28 to TRBJ1-4, with D perhaps matching TRBD1 (5 bases). Germline V gene sequence: CDR1 MDHEN, CDR2 SYDVKM. Trimming removed 2 bases from V and 7 bases from J, with 11 bases in between. CDR3 length: 14 amino acids. The CDR3 loop is CASSLLSRAEKLFF. CDR3 bases: TGTGCCAGCAGTTTACTAAGCAGGGCTGAAAAACTGTTTTTT.

The chain joins TRBV19 to TRBJ2-4; either TRBD1 or TRBD2 may supply D (6 bases each). The CDR3 runs to 15 residues. Germline CDR1 and CDR2: LNHDA and SQIVND (reference sequence). Trimming pared 4 bases from V and 8 bases from J, leaving 18 bases between. The DNA for the CDR3 is TGTGCCAGTAGTAATCGGGGGCTCCTCGAGGACATTCAGTACTTC. Its translation is CASSNRGLLEDIQYF.

This chain connects TRBV5-5 to TRBJ1-1; TRBD1 matches 8 bases. The CDR3 is 15 residues long. V lost 2 bases to trimming and J lost 4 bases; unmatched junction nucleotides: 7. Germline V gene lookup returns CDR1 SGHKS and CDR2 YYEKEE (reference sequence). For the CDR3, the DNA is TGTGCCAGCAGCTTAGGAGAGGACAGGGTCACTGAAGCTTTCTTT. Its translation: CASSLGEDRVTEAFF.

This rearrangement joins TRBV10-3 to TRBJ1-2; 10 bases are a match to TRBD1. Germline CDR1 is ENHRY and CDR2 is SYGVKD. V was clipped by 6 bases and J by 5 bases; unmatched bases: 6. This CDR3 spans 14 amino acids. DNA of the CDR3: TGTGCCATCAGGAGACAGGGGGCTGGGTATGGCTACACCTTC. The encoded protein is CAIRRQGAGYGYTF.

The V and J genes are TRBV18 and TRBJ1-5; 7 nucleotides agree with TRBD1. V lost 6 bases to trimming and J lost 5 bases; unmatched junction nucleotides: 16. Germline V lookup: CDR1 KGHSH, CDR2 LQKENI. The CDR3 contains 17 residues. The CDR3: CASSPARDREWDQPQHF. The DNA for the CDR3 is TGTGCCAGCTCGCCGGCGAGGGACAGAGAGTGGGATCAGCCCCAGCATTTT.

The CDR3 DNA reads TGCGCCAGCAGCTTCGGACAGGGAAAACCCGCTGCAGGCTACACCTTC. Translated: CASSFGQGKPAAGYTF. This rearrangement joins TRBV5-1 to TRBJ1-2, with TRBD1 matching 8 bases. Germline CDR1 SGHRS, CDR2 YFSETQ. The J segment lost 8 bases and the V segment lost 2 bases, leaving 14 bases of the junction unmatched. The CDR3 loop spans 16 amino acids.

CDR3 amino acids: CASSPPMAGSDTQYF. The DNA of the CDR3 is TGTGCCAGCTCACCCCCGATGGCCGGGTCGGATACGCAGTATTTT. The chain carries TRBV18 and TRBJ2-3; D is unclear. With 3 bases removed from V and 6 bases from J, the gap between germline ends came to 16 bases. Germline V gene data show CDR1 as KGHSH and CDR2 as LQKENI. The CDR3 extends over 15 amino acids.

V and J are TRBV5-4 and TRBJ1-1; TRBD1 matches 9 bases. In germline, CDR1 is SGHNT, CDR2 YYREEE (reference sequence). J was trimmed by 4 bases and V by 4 bases; bases with no gene match: 8. The CDR3 length is 15 residues. The CDR3 bases are TGTGCCAGCAGCCCTCAACAGGGGGCTGGCACTGAAGCTTTCTTT. It specifies CASSPQQGAGTEAFF.

V and J are TRBV4-3 and TRBJ2-3; 10 bases match TRBD1. V dropped 0 bases and J dropped 3; count of bases not matched to a gene: 3. Looked up from germline, CDR1 is LGHNA and CDR2 is YSLEER. The CDR3 runs 16 residues. CDR3 in amino acids: CASSQEVGQGTDTQYF. In DNA, the CDR3 is TGCGCCAGCAGCCAAGAAGTGGGACAGGGGACAGATACGCAGTATTTT.

V and J are TRBV7-8 and TRBJ2-1; 9 nucleotides align to TRBD2. The V and J ends lost 2 bases and 7 bases, in that order; junction bases with no gene match: 6. Germline values: CDR1 SGHVS, CDR2 FQNEAQ. The CDR3 has 15 residues. The CDR3 DNA sequence: TGTGCCAGCAGCTTAACCGGGACTAGCCTTAATGAGCAGTTCTTC. This gives the protein CASSLTGTSLNEQFF.

The J gene is TRBJ2-7, the V gene TRBV2; D is ambiguous. There are 14 residues in the CDR3. Trimming stripped 6 bases from V and 5 bases from J, with 17 bases between. Germline V lookup: CDR1 SNHLY, CDR2 FYNNEI. The CDR3: CASRLDRLGNEQYF. The CDR3 DNA is TGTGCCAGCAGGCTGGACCGCCTTGGGAACGAGCAGTACTTC.

The chain recombines TRBV9 with TRBJ1-2, with D tentatively TRBD1 (6 bases). Germline loops: CDR1 SGDLS, CDR2 YYNGEE. V shed 0 bases and J shed 4 bases, with 13 bases lying between them. This CDR3 comprises 15 residues. CDR3 DNA sequence: TGTGCCAGCAGCGTAGATGCGACAGGCCTCTATGGCTACACCTTC. Its translation: CASSVDATGLYGYTF.

The V gene is TRBV10-3, the J gene TRBJ2-1; D is undetermined. The germline V gene encodes CDR1 ENHRY and CDR2 SYGVKD. With 0 bases removed from V and 8 bases from J, the gap between germline ends came to 2 bases. The CDR3 consists of 11 residues. CDR3 amino acids: CAISESYEQFF. The CDR3 region has the DNA TGTGCCATCAGTGAGTCTTATGAGCAGTTCTTC.

The chain uses TRBV7-6 and TRBJ2-2; D unclear. Germline V gene data show CDR1 as SGHVS and CDR2 as FNYEAQ. The CDR3 contains 17 residues. Trimming took off 4 bases at V and 2 bases at J, with 17 bases between the two ends. The CDR3 loop reads CASSSPEGRRNTGELFF. In DNA, the CDR3 is TGTGCCAGCAGCTCGCCCGAAGGACGTAGAAACACCGGGGAGCTGTTTTTT.

This chain connects TRBV9 to TRBJ2-7; possibly TRBD1 or TRBD2 for D (6 bases each). CDR3 length: 14 amino acids. The germline V gene has CDR1 SGDLS and CDR2 YYNGEE. V was shortened by 5 bases and J by 1 base, with 13 bases between the two germline ends. The CDR3 region is CASSILGGSYEQYF. CDR3 nucleotides: TGTGCCAGCAGTATTTTAGGGGGGTCCTACGAGCAGTACTTC.

The chain combines TRBV27 with TRBJ1-5, with TRBD1 matching 8 bases. V lost 5 bases and J lost 3; bases outside the gene matches: 0. The CDR3 extends over 13 amino acids. Germline V gene data show CDR1 as MNHEY and CDR2 as SMNVEV (reference sequence). CDR3 protein: CASSQGANQPQHF. In DNA form, the CDR3 reads TGTGCCAGCAGTCAGGGGGCCAATCAGCCCCAGCATTTT.